The next 23 T cell receptor beta chains were all read from a single sample in a study of metastatic and nonmetastatic thyroid tumors. TCRdb re-analyzed the PCR reads through MiXCR. The table records just over 20,000 clones, 15% to 18% of them present only once. Every patient underwent thyroid surgery untreated. Material for sequencing was blood. Source of these receptors: a female donor with papillary thyroid cancer or a benign thyroid nodule (not recorded which). Some clones in this sample may be carry-over from other donors' samples.

This clone is deemed medium-sized. The chain carries TRBV12-3 or TRBV12-4 and TRBJ1-3; the D gene is possibly TRBD1 (5 bases). The V gene lost 5 bases and the J gene lost 1 base, with 21 bases spanning the gap. CDR3 size: 18 residues. Here the CDR3 reads CASSGDTRRGVSGNTIYF. The CDR3 nucleotides are TGTGCCAGCAGTGGAGACACGCGGCGGGGGGTATCTGGAAACACCATATATTTT.

This clone has ten or more counts. This chain joins TRBV5-1 and TRBJ2-1; D gene uncertain. V was clipped by 0 bases and J by 13 bases, with 14 bases between them. Germline assignment: CDR1 SGHRS and CDR2 YFSETQ. The CDR3 loop spans 13 amino acids. The DNA of the CDR3 is TGCGCCAGCAGCTTGGCCAGCCTCAGGTCCCAGTTCTTC. Translated, it gives CASSLASLRSQFF.

By sample share, this clone is medium-sized (0.01 to 0.1%). The chain couples TRBV6-4 to TRBJ2-7; TRBD2 matches at 8 bases. The V segment lost 9 bases and the J segment 3 bases; nucleotides outside the gene matches: 10. This CDR3 spans 14 amino acids. Germline assignment: CDR1 MRHNA and CDR2 SNTAGT. The CDR3 nucleotides are TGTGCCAGGCCCCAGAGTAGCGGGATCTACGAGCAGTACTTC. This encodes CARPQSSGIYEQYF.

A word on this clone: One end of the junction does not line up with germline, which may come from a read error. The same CDR3 also results from other DNA sequences found in this sample. V is TRBV6-1 and J is TRBJ1-1, with D possibly being TRBD1 (5 bases). The CDR3 length is 16 residues. The germline V gene has CDR1 MNHNS and CDR2 SASEGT. Here the CDR3 reads CASTPLGPDMNTEAFF. CDR3 in DNA: TGTGCTAGCACACCCCTGGGCCCGGACATGAACACTGAAGCTTTCTTT.

This clone was seen only a few times. This may stem from a read error, because a much larger clone lies one nucleotide away. J is TRBJ1-1 and V is TRBV19; D is unresolved. This CDR3 has 13 residues. Trimming took 6 bases from V and 6 from J, leaving 14 bases between them. Germline assignment: CDR1 LNHDA and CDR2 SQIVND (reference sequence). CDR3 amino acids: CASSMQRLAEAFF. CDR3 coding DNA: TGTGCCAGTAGCATGCAGCGACTCGCTGAAGCTTTCTTT. The whole variable domain, remainder taken from reference TRBV19 and TRBJ1-1, is DGGITQSPKYLFRKEGQNVTLSCEQNLNHDAMYWYRQDPGQGLRLIYYSQIVNDFQKGDIAEGYSVSREKKESFPLTVTSAQKNPTAFYLCASSMQRLAEAFFGQGTRLTVV.

This clone was seen a few times. The chain recombines TRBV6-5 with TRBJ2-7; tentative D call: TRBD2 (6 bases). V was pared by 4 bases and J by 1 base, with 14 bases between. Germline CDR1 reads MNHEY; CDR2 reads SVGAGI. This CDR3 has 15 amino acids. CDR3 nucleotide sequence: TGTGCCAGCAGTTGGGGAGGAGACCGATCCTACGAGCAGTACTTC. Its translation is CASSWGGDRSYEQYF.

At least ten counts were recorded for this clone. The CDR3 carries no conserved terminal phenylalanine or tryptophan, so it likely arises from a read error. No DNA is shown, since the ends of the CDR3 on it are uncertain; the CDR3 is the one TCRdb lists. The J gene is TRBJ1-1, the V gene TRBV20-1; TRBD1 is the table's D call, not checked against the DNA. The CDR3 is made up of 15 amino acids, end residues included. Germline V lookup: CDR1 DFQATT, CDR2 SNEGSKA (reference sequence). CDR3 sequence: CSALRQGARVQGPRV.

This clone occurred a few times. The chain links TRBV12-5 to TRBJ2-3, with D unclear. The CDR3 extends over 11 amino acids. The V and J ends lost 4 bases and 7 bases respectively, with 6 bases between them. From germline, CDR1 is LGHNT and CDR2 FRNRAP. The CDR3 is CASGWANTQYF. CDR3 nucleotide sequence: TGTGCTAGTGGTTGGGCCAATACGCAGTATTTT.

This clone was picked up many times. The chain recombines TRBV19 with TRBJ1-1; D not resolved. The ends were cut back, 8 bases at V and 1 base at J, with 11 bases in the middle. Germline-derived CDR1 and CDR2 are LNHDA and SQIVND (reference sequence). This CDR3 has 13 amino acids. The CDR3 coding sequence is TGTGCCAGTTCTACGCACCGGAACACTGAAGCTTTCTTT. Its protein product is CASSTHRNTEAFF.

This clone was recorded many times. The genes are TRBV15 and TRBJ2-7; D call uncertain. Germline CDR1 LNHNV, CDR2 YYDKDF (reference sequence). V shed 0 bases and J shed 5 bases, with 14 bases lying between them. The CDR3 extends over 15 amino acids. Here the CDR3 reads CATSRDRVVFHEQYF. The CDR3 coding sequence is TGTGCCACCAGCAGAGATCGAGTTGTTTTCCACGAGCAGTACTTC.

The rearrangement links TRBV20-1 to TRBJ2-3, with a tentative D call TRBD2 (7 bases). Trimming cost V 0 bases and J 6 bases, with 16 bases left between them. The CDR3 length is 15 residues. The germline gives CDR1 DFQATT, CDR2 SNEGSKA (reference sequence). CDR3: CSARDPRGAMDTQYF. The CDR3 DNA is TGCAGTGCTAGAGATCCCCGGGGGGCCATGGATACGCAGTATTTT.

V gene TRBV6-1 combines with J gene TRBJ1-2, with D perhaps TRBD1 (5 bases). CDR1 and CDR2 (germline): MNHNS, SASEGT. CDR3 length equals 14 residues. Trimming removed 0 bases from V and 4 bases from J, with 9 bases in between. The CDR3 loop is CASSEAGQGYGYTF. The CDR3 DNA is TGTGCCAGCAGTGAAGCGGGCCAGGGCTATGGCTACACCTTC.

This clone came up many times. This sequence may be a read error, since a much larger clone differs from it by one base. CDR3 sequence reads: CASTVRGSGANVLAF. DNA for the CDR3: TGTGCCAGCACTGTGAGGGGCTCTGGGGCCAACGTCCTGGCTTTC. The V gene is TRBV6-2 or TRBV6-3, the J gene TRBJ2-6, with D tentatively TRBD1 or TRBD2 (5 bases each). The CDR3 extends over 15 amino acids. The germline V gene encodes CDR1 MNHEY and CDR2 SVGEGT.

About this clone itself: Other DNA sequences of this sample code for an identical CDR3. The gene calls are TRBV5-4 and TRBJ1-1; D perhaps matches TRBD1 (5 bases). From germline, CDR1 is SGHNT and CDR2 YYREEE (reference sequence). The V gene lost 0 bases and the J gene lost 6 bases, with 12 bases spanning the gap. This CDR3 spans 14 amino acids. CDR3 residues: CASSLAGTDPEAFF. For the CDR3, the DNA is TGTGCCAGCAGCTTGGCCGGGACTGACCCTGAAGCTTTCTTT.

This clone was recorded many times. J is TRBJ2-2 and V is TRBV9, with 8 nucleotides matching TRBD1. The ends lost 6 bases at V and 4 bases at J; junction bases unmatched: 8. The length of the CDR3 is 15 residues. Germline loops: CDR1 SGDLS, CDR2 YYNGEE. CDR3 amino acids: CASNPRGRSTGELFF. The DNA for the CDR3 is TGTGCCAGCAACCCCAGGGGGCGCAGCACCGGGGAGCTGTTTTTT.

This clone was observed a few times. The chain employs TRBV19 and TRBJ2-5, with 7 bases lining up with TRBD1. Germline assignment: CDR1 LNHDA and CDR2 SQIVND (reference sequence). V shed 5 bases, J shed 4 bases, and the junction held 4 bases outside the gene matches. This CDR3 contains 13 residues. In DNA, the CDR3 is TGTGCCAGTAGTGGGACAGTAGGAGAGACCCAGTACTTC. It is translated as CASSGTVGETQYF.

This clone has just a few counts. V is TRBV5-4 and J is TRBJ2-5; TRBD1 matches 12 bases. Per germline, CDR1 SGHNT and CDR2 YYREEE (reference sequence). Trimming cost V 0 bases and J 2 bases; bases outside gene matches: 11. This CDR3 spans 19 amino acids. CDR3 nucleotides: TGTGCCAGCAGCTTGGAGCCGACGGGACAGGGGGCCCCGCAAGAGACCCAGTACTTC. Amino acids: CASSLEPTGQGAPQETQYF.

There are a few counts of this clone. This sequence may be a read error, since a much larger clone differs from it by one base. The rearrangement joins TRBV7-2 to TRBJ2-2; D gene uncertain. V dropped 1 base and J dropped 6 bases, with 6 bases sitting between them. Per germline, CDR1 SGHTA and CDR2 FQGNSA. CDR3 length: 13 amino acids. Written as DNA, the CDR3 is TGTGCCAGCAGCTTAGGAGACGCCGGGGAGCTGTTTTTT. Its translation: CASSLGDAGELFF.

This clone counts as medium-sized. The V call is TRBV6-1, the J call TRBJ1-2; D is uncertain. The V end lost 6 bases, the J end lost 0 bases, and 11 bases lay between the germline ends. The CDR3 sequence is 14 residues long. CDR1 and CDR2 from the germline V gene are MNHNS and SASEGT. The CDR3: CASRTLEANYGYTF. The CDR3 coding sequence is TGTGCCAGCAGAACCCTCGAAGCTAACTATGGCTACACCTTC.

This clone was counted ten times or more. The chain links TRBV5-6 to TRBJ2-7; TRBD1 might be the D (6 bases). Germline CDR1 is SGHDT and CDR2 is YYEEEE. This CDR3 spans 14 amino acids. V shed 4 bases and J shed 5 bases, with 16 bases lying between them. CDR3 nucleotides: TGTGCCAGCAGCCTGGGGGACATATCCAACGAGCAGTACTTC. Translation gives CASSLGDISNEQYF. Full variable domain (missing parts from reference TRBV5-6 and TRBJ2-7): DAGVTQSPTHLIKTRGQQVTLRCSPKSGHDTVSWYQQALGQGPQFIFQYYEEEERQRGNFPDRFSGHQFPNYSSELNVNALLLGDSALYLCASSLGDISNEQYFGPGTRLTVT.

In its sample, this clone was seen many times. This chain links TRBV9 with TRBJ2-7, with 12 bases fitting TRBD2. Germline CDR1 and CDR2: SGDLS and YYNGEE. This CDR3 comprises 15 residues. The junction had 8 bases not matched to a gene; V was cut back by 3 bases and J by 7 bases. CDR3 in amino acids: CASSDSGTSGPEQYF. In DNA form, the CDR3 reads TGTGCCAGCAGCGATTCCGGGACTAGCGGGCCAGAGCAGTACTTC.

This clone was seen ten or more times. J is TRBJ2-1 and V is TRBV2; D may be TRBD2 (5 bases). The CDR3 contains 11 residues. V dropped 6 bases and J dropped 9 bases, with 9 bases sitting between them. Germline CDR1 reads SNHLY; CDR2 reads FYNNEI. The CDR3 reads CASRRDGEQFF. CDR3 nucleotide sequence: TGTGCCAGCAGGAGGGATGGTGAGCAGTTCTTC.

This clone was observed many times. The chain carries TRBV7-3 and TRBJ2-3; D possibly corresponds to TRBD2 (5 bases). The V end lost 8 bases, the J end lost 0 bases, and 9 bases lay between the germline ends. The CDR3 is 13 amino acids. Germline assignment: CDR1 SGHTA and CDR2 FQGTGA. This chain's CDR3 is CASGRTSTDTQYF. As DNA, the CDR3 is TGTGCCAGCGGCCGGACTAGCACAGATACGCAGTATTTT.